This T cell receptor beta chain is drawn from a study of cytomegalovirus exposure and HLA in healthy donors. In the study overall: The study's early data release held some 85 million unique TCRs from HLA-typed donors.

The germline V gene has CDR1 MNHEY and CDR2 SMNVEV (reference sequence). V gave up 5 bases and J gave up 3 bases; unmatched junction bases: 7. The CDR3 totals 16 residues. Primers included in the PCR were 60 Vbeta and 13 Jbeta primers. Data came from immunoSEQ multiplex PCR; TCRdb stores just in-frame clones and leaves some out. The sample has 150,000 to 200,000 clones; 78% are singletons. This TCR came from a male donor in good health and CMV-seronegative. Sequencing used PBMCs. The rearrangement uses TRBV27 and TRBJ2-1; 10 bases are a match to TRBD1. DNA of the CDR3: TGTGCCAGCAGTCCTCCGGGACAGGGGAACTACAATGAGCAGTTCTTC. Protein product: CASSPPGQGNYNEQFF.